The 19 T cell receptor beta chains given below trace back to one sample, sequenced in a study of PD-L1 blockade in urothelial cancer. The data were produced by immunoSEQ multiplex PCR, yet TCRdb's version contains in-frame clones alone and is incomplete. The sample yields under 130,000 clones, around 82% seen once. Sequencing used PBMCs, obtained around atezolizumab (anti-PD-L1) treatment. The receptors stem from a man between 45 and 60 years old with urothelial cancer.

The chain employs TRBV6-5 and TRBJ1-6, with D possibly matching TRBD1 (5 bases). Germline V gene lookup returns CDR1 MNHEY and CDR2 SVGAGI. The CDR3 runs 11 residues. Trimming shortened V by 0 bases and J by 14 bases, and 5 bases separated the two germline ends. Written as DNA, the CDR3 is TGTGCCAGCAGTTACTCAGGGGCCCTCCACTTT. It is translated as CASSYSGALHF.

The rearrangement joins TRBV19 to TRBJ1-5; no clear D gene. The germline V and J ends were trimmed by 5 bases and 9 bases, with 14 bases remaining between them. Germline CDR1 is LNHDA and CDR2 is SQIVND (reference sequence). The CDR3 has 13 residues. This chain's CDR3 is CASSLRRGGPQHF. The CDR3 DNA is TGTGCCAGTAGTCTCAGACGCGGTGGGCCCCAGCATTTT.

This chain links TRBV5-4 with TRBJ1-2; 9 bases line up with TRBD1. The germline V gene encodes CDR1 SGHNT and CDR2 YYREEE (reference sequence). The trim removed 0 bases at V and 1 base at J, leaving 4 bases unmatched. This CDR3 contains 16 residues. CDR3 coding DNA: TGTGCCAGCAGCTTGGTGGGACAGGGTTTTAACTATGGCTACACCTTC. It yields the protein CASSLVGQGFNYGYTF.

This chain joins TRBV4-1 and TRBJ1-5; no clear D. The CDR3 loop spans 15 amino acids. The V and J ends lost 0 bases and 5 bases respectively, with 11 bases between them. Germline V gene data show CDR1 as MGHRA and CDR2 as YSYEKL. CDR3 DNA: TGCGCCAGCAGCCAAGATTTCGGGGAACATCAGCCCCAGCATTTT. This encodes CASSQDFGEHQPQHF.

This chain links TRBV2 with TRBJ2-5, with D possibly matching TRBD1 (5 bases). V shed 10 bases and J shed 2 bases, with 14 bases lying between them. This CDR3 has 13 residues. Germline V lookup: CDR1 SNHLY, CDR2 FYNNEI. CDR3 DNA sequence: TGTGCCATCCAGACCCGGACACAAGAGACCCAGTACTTC. Translated, it gives CAIQTRTQETQYF.

The chain uses TRBV7-2 and TRBJ2-3, with 10 bases matching TRBD1. The V gene's germline CDR1 is SGHTA and CDR2 FQGNSA. J lost 3 bases, V lost 7 bases, and 7 bases had no gene match. CDR3 length: 15 residues. CDR3 protein: CASNSRDRGTDTQYF. CDR3 in DNA: TGTGCCAGCAACAGCCGGGACAGGGGTACAGATACGCAGTATTTT. The entire variable domain, with the rest obtained from reference TRBV7-2 and TRBJ2-3, is as follows: GAGVSQSPSNKVTEKGKDVELRCDPISGHTALYWYRQSLGQGLEFLIYFQGNSAPDKSGLPSDRFSAERTGGSVSTLTIQRTQQEDSAVYLCASNSRDRGTDTQYFGPGTRLTVL.

The gene calls are TRBV6-1 and TRBJ1-2; 7 nucleotides align to TRBD1. The CDR3 loop spans 12 amino acids. Trimming at V came to 2 bases and at J to 7 bases, leaving 1 base not matched to a gene. The germline V gene encodes CDR1 MNHNS and CDR2 SASEGT. The CDR3 region is CASSEHRGGYTF. DNA for the CDR3: TGTGCCAGCAGTGAACACAGGGGTGGCTACACCTTC.

The V call is TRBV28, the J call TRBJ1-4; D may be TRBD1 (5 bases). Germline V lookup: CDR1 MDHEN, CDR2 SYDVKM. V was clipped by 8 bases and J by 0 bases, with 19 bases between them. This CDR3 has 17 amino acids. In nucleotides, the CDR3 is TGTGCCAGCCGATGGGGGGACTACAAAACAACTAATGAAAAACTGTTTTTT. Translated, it gives CASRWGDYKTTNEKLFF.

The chain couples TRBV5-4 to TRBJ1-2; possible D gene TRBD1, 5 bases. From germline, CDR1 is SGHNT and CDR2 YYREEE (reference sequence). The CDR3 covers 14 residues. The V gene lost 0 bases and the J gene lost 4 bases, with 10 bases spanning the gap. CDR3 sequence reads: CASSLDRKPYGYTF. CDR3 nucleotides: TGTGCCAGCAGCTTGGACAGGAAACCCTATGGCTACACCTTC.

The chain has TRBV7-2 and TRBJ2-2; 8 nucleotides line up with TRBD2. Looked up from germline, CDR1 is SGHTA and CDR2 is FQGNSA. The CDR3 extends over 16 amino acids. V was clipped by 5 bases and J by 0 bases; unmatched bases: 5. The DNA of the CDR3 is TGTGCCAGCAGCCCAACTAGCGGATCGAACACCGGGGAGCTGTTTTTT. Encoded protein: CASSPTSGSNTGELFF.

The chain recombines TRBV14 with TRBJ2-2; a possible D gene is TRBD2 (6 bases). V lost 0 bases and J lost 1, with 12 bases in between. The CDR3 runs 17 residues. Looked up from germline, CDR1 is SGHDN and CDR2 is FVKESK. The CDR3 DNA reads as TGTGCCAGCAGCCAAGATCTCACGGGAGAGAACACCGGGGAGCTGTTTTTT. It is translated as CASSQDLTGENTGELFF.

The rearrangement links TRBV7-9 to TRBJ2-2; TRBD1 aligns across 10 bases. Germline V CDR1 and CDR2: SEHNR, FQNEAQ (reference sequence). The CDR3 is 17 residues long. Trimming removed 1 base from V and 3 bases from J; junction bases left unmatched: 5. This chain's CDR3 is CASSLGPGTGDTGELFF. The CDR3 region has the DNA TGTGCCAGCAGCTTAGGACCTGGGACAGGGGACACCGGGGAGCTGTTTTTT.

The genes are TRBV5-3 and TRBJ2-7; D unresolved. TRBV5-3 is an ORF for which the function is uncertain. The CDR3 covers 12 residues. Trimming removed 4 bases at V and 0 bases at J, with 5 bases between. The CDR3 DNA is TGTGCCAGAAGCCGGTACTCCTACGAGCAGTACTTC. Its protein product is CARSRYSYEQYF.

The V gene is TRBV5-1, the J gene TRBJ1-2; no clear D. Germline-derived CDR1 and CDR2 are SGHRS and YFSETQ. V shed 5 bases and J shed 0 bases, with 5 bases lying between them. The CDR3 contains 12 residues. Here the CDR3 reads CASSLANYGYTF. The CDR3 DNA reads as TGCGCCAGCAGTCTTGCTAACTATGGCTACACCTTC.

V gene TRBV28 combines with J gene TRBJ2-6, with no clear D. CDR3 length: 16 amino acids. Per the germline V gene, CDR1 is MDHEN and CDR2 is SYDVKM. The V end lost 6 bases, the J end lost 0 bases, and 12 bases lay between the germline ends. CDR3 sequence reads: CASSSWAVSGANVLTF. Written as DNA, the CDR3 is TGTGCCAGCAGCTCATGGGCAGTCTCTGGGGCCAACGTCCTGACTTTC. Full variable domain (remainder filled in from reference TRBV28 and TRBJ2-6): DVKVTQSSRYLVKRTGEKVFLECVQDMDHENMFWYRQDPGLGLRLIYFSYDVKMKEKGDIPEGYSVSREKKERFSLILESASTNQTSMYLCASSSWAVSGANVLTFGAGSRLTVL.

This chain connects TRBV7-2 to TRBJ2-7, with 10 bases lining up with TRBD2. This CDR3 region has 17 residues. V lost 5 bases and J lost 7; bases outside the gene matches: 17. CDR1 and CDR2 (germline): SGHTA, FQGNSA. This CDR3 reads CASSPWTSGTYPGEQYF. The DNA for the CDR3 is TGTGCCAGCAGCCCCTGGACTAGCGGAACATACCCGGGTGAGCAGTACTTC.

Only a few counts were recorded for this clone. The chain links TRBV5-1 to TRBJ2-4; the match to TRBD1 covers 7 bases. Germline CDR1 and CDR2: SGHRS and YFSETQ. V shed 3 bases, J shed 3 bases, and the junction held 6 bases outside the gene matches. This CDR3 contains 15 residues. The CDR3 protein is CASSWGQQNKNIQYF. The CDR3 bases are TGCGCCAGCAGCTGGGGACAGCAGAACAAAAACATTCAGTACTTC. Using reference TRBV5-1 and TRBJ2-4 for the parts outside the CDR3, the full variable domain is KAGVTQTPRYLIKTRGQQVTLSCSPISGHRSVSWYQQTPGQGLQFLFEYFSETQRNKGNFPGRFSGRQFSNSRSEMNVSTLELGDSALYLCASSWGQQNKNIQYFGAGTRLSVL.

Only a few counts were recorded for this clone. The chain carries TRBV4-1 and TRBJ2-5; 7 bases are a match to TRBD2. Germline values: CDR1 MGHRA, CDR2 YSYEKL. The CDR3 has 16 residues. Unmatched junction bases numbered 9, after V lost 0 bases and J lost 5 bases. CDR3 nucleotide sequence: TGCGCCAGCAGCCAAGACGAGGCGCGGGGGTGGGAGACCCAGTACTTC. Its translation is CASSQDEARGWETQYF.

This chain links TRBV11-2 with TRBJ2-1; 11 nucleotides line up with TRBD2. V lost 0 bases, J lost 0 bases, and 1 base stayed unmatched. The CDR3 runs 17 residues. Germline assignment: CDR1 SGHAT and CDR2 FQNNGV. The CDR3 DNA follows: TGTGCCAGCAGCTTAGAACTAGCGGGGGCCTCCTACAATGAGCAGTTCTTC. Its translation: CASSLELAGASYNEQFF. Full variable domain (outside the CDR3, taken from reference TRBV11-2 and TRBJ2-1): EAGVAQSPRYKIIEKRQSVAFWCNPISGHATLYWYQQILGQGPKLLIQFQNNGVVDDSQLPKDRFSAERLKGVDSTLKIQPAKLEDSAVYLCASSLELAGASYNEQFFGPGTRLTVL.